This T cell receptor (beta chain) is from a study of OX40 agonist ivuxolimab in advanced cancers. Whole-study context: The patients got ivuxolimab, which is an agonistic anti-OX40 (CD134) antibody. At doses from 0.01 to 10 mg/kg, patients were given intravenous ivuxolimab every 2 weeks. Patients receiving dose escalation had hepatocellular carcinoma, melanoma, renal cell or head and neck cancer.

From germline, CDR1 is MNHNY and CDR2 SVGAGI (reference sequence). The CDR3 runs to 14 residues. A note on this clone: No antigen is known for it.

Whole-study results and caveats: Clonal expansion among partial responders at 0.1-3.0 mg/kg ranked near the lowest.

The table came from immunoSEQ multiplex PCR; TCRdb's copy has only in-frame clones and leaves some out. The table includes 45,000 or so clones, 88% detected once. The source was CD4+ or CD8+ T cells sorted from blood, collected in a trial of the OX40 agonist ivuxolimab. This receptor was identified in an adult with an advanced solid tumor such as melanoma, head and neck, liver or kidney cancer. V gene TRBV6-6 combines with J gene TRBJ2-2; D assignment may be TRBD1 or TRBD2 (7 bases each). The CDR3 protein is CAAGGDYNTGELFF. In nucleotides, the CDR3 is TGTGCGGCAGGGGGGGACTACAACACCGGGGAGCTGTTTTTT.